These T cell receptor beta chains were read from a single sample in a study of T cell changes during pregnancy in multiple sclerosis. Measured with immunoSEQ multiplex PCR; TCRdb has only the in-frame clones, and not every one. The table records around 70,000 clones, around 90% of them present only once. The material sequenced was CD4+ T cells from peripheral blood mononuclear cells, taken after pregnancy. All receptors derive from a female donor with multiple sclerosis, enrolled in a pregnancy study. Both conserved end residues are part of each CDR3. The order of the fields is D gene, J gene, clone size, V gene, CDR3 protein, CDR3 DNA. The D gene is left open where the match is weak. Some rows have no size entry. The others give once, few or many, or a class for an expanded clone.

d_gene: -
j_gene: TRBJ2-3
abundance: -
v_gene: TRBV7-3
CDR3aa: CASSLRRESGTQYF
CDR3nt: TGTGCCAGCAGCTTAAGACGGGAGAGTGGCACGCAGTATTTT

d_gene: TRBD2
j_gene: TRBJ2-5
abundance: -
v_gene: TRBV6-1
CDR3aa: CASSERLAGFQETQYF
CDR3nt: TGTGCCAGCAGTGAAAGACTAGCGGGGTTCCAAGAGACCCAGTACTTC

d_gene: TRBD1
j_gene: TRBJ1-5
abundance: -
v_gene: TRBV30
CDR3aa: CAWAGQGGTQPQHF
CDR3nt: TGTGCCTGGGCGGGACAGGGTGGTACTCAGCCCCAGCATTTT

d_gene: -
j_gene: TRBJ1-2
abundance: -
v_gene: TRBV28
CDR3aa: CASSSGSKGYTF
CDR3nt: TGTGCCAGCAGTTCAGGGTCTAAGGGCTACACCTTC

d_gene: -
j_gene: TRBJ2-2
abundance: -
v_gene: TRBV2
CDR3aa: CASRGDTNTGELFF
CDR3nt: TGTGCCAGCAGAGGGGACACGAACACCGGGGAGCTGTTTTTT

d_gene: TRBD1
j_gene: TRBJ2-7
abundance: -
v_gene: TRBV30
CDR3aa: CAWKRGQWEQYF
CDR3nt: TGTGCCTGGAAACGGGGACAGTGGGAGCAGTACTTC

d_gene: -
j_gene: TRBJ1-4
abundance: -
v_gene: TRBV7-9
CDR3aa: CASSFGRGEGEKLFF
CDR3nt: TGTGCCAGCAGCTTCGGAAGGGGGGAGGGTGAAAAACTGTTTTTT

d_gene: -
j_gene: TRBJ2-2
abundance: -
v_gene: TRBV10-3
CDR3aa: CAISVRSSDSNTGELFF
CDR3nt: TGTGCCATCAGTGTACGATCTAGCGACTCGAACACCGGGGAGCTGTTTTTT

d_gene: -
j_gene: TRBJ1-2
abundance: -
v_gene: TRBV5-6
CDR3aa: CASSLGLMNNYGYTF
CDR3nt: TGTGCCAGCAGTTTGGGGCTGATGAATAACTATGGCTACACCTTC

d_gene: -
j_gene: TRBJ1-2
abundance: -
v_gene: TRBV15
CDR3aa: CATSQVRGTNYGYTF
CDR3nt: TGTGCCACCAGCCAGGTTAGGGGGACTAACTATGGCTACACCTTC

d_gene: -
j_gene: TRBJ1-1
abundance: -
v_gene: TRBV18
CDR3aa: CASSPLDRVGAGTEAFF
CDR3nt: TGTGCCAGCTCACCCCTCGATCGAGTTGGGGCTGGCACTGAAGCTTTCTTT

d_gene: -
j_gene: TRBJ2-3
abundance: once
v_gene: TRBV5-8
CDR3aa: CASSLYRELNTDTQYF
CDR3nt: TGTGCCAGCAGCTTGTACCGGGAACTCAACACAGATACGCAGTATTTT

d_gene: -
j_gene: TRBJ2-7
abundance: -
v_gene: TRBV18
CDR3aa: CASSRRTERPYEQYF
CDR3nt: TGTGCCAGCTCACGTCGGACAGAAAGGCCCTACGAGCAGTACTTC

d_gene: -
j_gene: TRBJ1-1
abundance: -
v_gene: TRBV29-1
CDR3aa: CSAGGAREVEAFF
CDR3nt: TGCAGCGCGGGGGGGGCCAGGGAGGTTGAAGCTTTCTTT

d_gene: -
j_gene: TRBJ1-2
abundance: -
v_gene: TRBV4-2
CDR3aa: CASSQVLSGDGYTF
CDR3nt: TGTGCCAGCAGTCAAGTACTGTCAGGGGATGGCTACACCTTC

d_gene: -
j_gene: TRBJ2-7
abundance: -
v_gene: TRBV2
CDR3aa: CASSQDWSSYEQYF
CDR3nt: TGTGCCAGCAGTCAGGACTGGAGCTCCTACGAGCAGTACTTC

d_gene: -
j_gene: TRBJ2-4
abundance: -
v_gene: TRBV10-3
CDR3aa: CAISATLAKNIQYF
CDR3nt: TGTGCCATCAGTGCAACATTAGCCAAAAACATTCAGTACTTC

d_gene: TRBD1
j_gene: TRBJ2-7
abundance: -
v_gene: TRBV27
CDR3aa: CASSLGLGTGGHEQYF
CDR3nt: TGTGCCAGCAGTTTGGGCCTCGGGACAGGGGGCCACGAGCAGTACTTC

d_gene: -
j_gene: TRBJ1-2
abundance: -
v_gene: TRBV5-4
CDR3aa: CASSPVGISPGYTF
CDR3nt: TGTGCCAGCAGTCCGGTCGGGATTTCACCGGGCTACACCTTC

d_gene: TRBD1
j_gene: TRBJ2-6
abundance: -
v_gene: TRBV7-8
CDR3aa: CASSFGRGLAGANVLTF
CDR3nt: TGTGCCAGCAGCTTTGGCAGGGGGCTAGCGGGGGCCAACGTCCTGACTTTC

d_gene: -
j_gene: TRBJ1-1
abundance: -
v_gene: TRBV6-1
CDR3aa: CASSPLGGARTEAFF
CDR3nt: TGTGCCAGCAGTCCCCTGGGAGGGGCGAGGACTGAAGCTTTCTTT

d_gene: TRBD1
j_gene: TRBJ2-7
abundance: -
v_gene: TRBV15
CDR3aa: CATRQTGLREQYF
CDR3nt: TGTGCCACCCGTCAGACAGGGCTGAGGGAGCAGTACTTC

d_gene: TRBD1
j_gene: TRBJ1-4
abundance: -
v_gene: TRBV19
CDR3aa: CASSIRPGQEYEKLFF
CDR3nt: TGTGCCAGTAGTATACGTCCGGGACAGGAGTACGAAAAACTGTTTTTT

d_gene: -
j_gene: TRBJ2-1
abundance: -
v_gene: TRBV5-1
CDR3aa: CASSLEQNNEQFF
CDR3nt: TGCGCCAGCAGCTTGGAACAGAACAATGAGCAGTTCTTC

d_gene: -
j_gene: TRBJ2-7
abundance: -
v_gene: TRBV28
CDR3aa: CASSYTGSSYEQYF
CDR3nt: TGTGCCAGCAGTTATACGGGAAGCTCCTACGAGCAGTACTTC

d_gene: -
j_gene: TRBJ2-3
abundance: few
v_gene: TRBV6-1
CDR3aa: CASTPGRFTDTQYF
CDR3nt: TGTGCGAGCACTCCGGGAAGATTCACAGATACGCAGTATTTT

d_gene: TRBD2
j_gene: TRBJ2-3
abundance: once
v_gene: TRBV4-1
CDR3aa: CASSQRIGGVAGGPDTQYF
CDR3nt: TGCGCCAGCAGCCAACGGATCGGTGGGGTAGCGGGAGGGCCAGATACGCAGTATTTT

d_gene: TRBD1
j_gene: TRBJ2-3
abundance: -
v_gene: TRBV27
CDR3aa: CASSSLTGGSTDTQYF
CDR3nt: TGTGCCAGCAGTTCCCTGACAGGGGGAAGCACAGATACGCAGTATTTT

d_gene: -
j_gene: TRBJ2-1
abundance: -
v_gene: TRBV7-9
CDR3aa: CASSLGRLAAYNEQFF
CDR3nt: TGTGCCAGCAGCTTAGGAAGGCTAGCCGCCTACAATGAGCAGTTCTTC

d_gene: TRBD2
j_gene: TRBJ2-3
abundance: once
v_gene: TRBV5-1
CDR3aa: CASSPTSGRANTQYF
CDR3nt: TGCGCCAGCAGCCCGACTAGCGGGAGGGCCAATACGCAGTATTTT

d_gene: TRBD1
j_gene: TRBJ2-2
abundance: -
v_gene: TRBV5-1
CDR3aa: CASRTRTGLNTGELFF
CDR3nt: TGCGCCAGCAGGACAAGGACAGGGCTCAACACCGGGGAGCTGTTTTTT

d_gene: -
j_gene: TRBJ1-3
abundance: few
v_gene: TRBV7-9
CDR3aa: CASSLTGSGNTIYF
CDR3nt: TGTGCCAGCAGCTTAACAGGCTCTGGAAACACCATATATTTT

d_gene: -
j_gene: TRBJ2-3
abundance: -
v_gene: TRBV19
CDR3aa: CASSIGWGPSDTQYF
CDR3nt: TGTGCCAGTAGTATAGGGTGGGGGCCCTCAGATACGCAGTATTTT

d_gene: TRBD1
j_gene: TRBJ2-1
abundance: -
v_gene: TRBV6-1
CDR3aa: CASSVLGQAILYNEQFF
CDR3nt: TGTGCCAGCAGTGTACTCGGACAGGCCATTCTCTACAATGAGCAGTTCTTC

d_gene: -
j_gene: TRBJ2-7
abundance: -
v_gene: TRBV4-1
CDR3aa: CASSQSGTLVRQYF
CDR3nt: TGCGCCAGCAGCCAGTCCGGGACATTGGTCCGGCAGTACTTC

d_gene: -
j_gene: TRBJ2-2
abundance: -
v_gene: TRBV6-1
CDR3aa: CASSEPRRGTGELFF
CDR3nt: TGTGCCAGCAGTGAACCCAGACGGGGCACCGGGGAGCTGTTTTTT

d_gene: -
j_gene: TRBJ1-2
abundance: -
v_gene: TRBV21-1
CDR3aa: CASSKGQGAGNGYTF
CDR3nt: TGTGCCAGCAGCAAGGGACAGGGGGCAGGGAATGGCTACACCTTC

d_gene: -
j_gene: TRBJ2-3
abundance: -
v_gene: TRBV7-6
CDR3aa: CASSSGLSTDTQYF
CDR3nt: TGTGCCAGCAGCTCGGGACTTTCCACAGATACGCAGTATTTT

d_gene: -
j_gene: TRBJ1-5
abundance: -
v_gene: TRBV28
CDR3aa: CASSSPPVGSQPQHF
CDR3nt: TGTGCCAGCAGTTCCCCCCCGGTAGGGAGTCAGCCCCAGCATTTT

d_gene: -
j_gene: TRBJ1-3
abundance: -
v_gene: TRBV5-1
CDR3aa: CASSGVASGNTIYF
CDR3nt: TGCGCCAGCAGCGGAGTCGCCTCTGGAAACACCATATATTTT

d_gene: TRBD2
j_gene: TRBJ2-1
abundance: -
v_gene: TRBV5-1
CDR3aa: CASSLGPSGGNEQFF
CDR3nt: TGCGCCAGCAGCTTGGGCCCTAGCGGGGGAAATGAGCAGTTCTTC

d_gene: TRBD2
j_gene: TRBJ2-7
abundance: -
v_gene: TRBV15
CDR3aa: CATSSSVAGGISYEQYF
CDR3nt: TGTGCCACCAGCAGTTCGGTAGCGGGGGGCATATCCTACGAGCAGTACTTC

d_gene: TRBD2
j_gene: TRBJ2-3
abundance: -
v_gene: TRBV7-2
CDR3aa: CASSLNSGTSWDTQYF
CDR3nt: TGTGCCAGCAGTTTAAACTCCGGGACTAGCTGGGATACGCAGTATTTT

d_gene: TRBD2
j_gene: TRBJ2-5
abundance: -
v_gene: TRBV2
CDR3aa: CASSSTSGRAETQYF
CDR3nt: TGTGCCAGCAGTTCGACTAGCGGGAGGGCCGAGACCCAGTACTTC

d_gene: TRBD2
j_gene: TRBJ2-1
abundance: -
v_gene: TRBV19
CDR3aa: CASTLLAGDRHEQFF
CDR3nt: TGTGCCAGTACCCTACTAGCGGGAGATCGCCATGAGCAGTTCTTC

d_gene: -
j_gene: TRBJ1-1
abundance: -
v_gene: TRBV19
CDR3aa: CASSNFPGGNTEAFF
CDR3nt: TGTGCCAGTAGTAACTTCCCGGGGGGGAACACTGAAGCTTTCTTT

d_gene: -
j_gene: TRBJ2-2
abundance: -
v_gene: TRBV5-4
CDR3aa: CASSPGGGGTGELFF
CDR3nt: TGTGCCAGCAGCCCTGGAGGGGGGGGCACCGGGGAGCTGTTTTTT

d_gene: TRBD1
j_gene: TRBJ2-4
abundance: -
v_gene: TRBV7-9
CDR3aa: CASSSPRLGQGGKNIQYF
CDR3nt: TGTGCCAGCAGCTCTCCTCGCTTGGGACAGGGGGGCAAAAACATTCAGTACTTC

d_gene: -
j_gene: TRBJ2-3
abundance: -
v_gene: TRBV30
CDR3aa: CAWSRERGTQYF
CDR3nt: TGTGCCTGGAGCCGGGAGAGGGGTACGCAGTATTTT

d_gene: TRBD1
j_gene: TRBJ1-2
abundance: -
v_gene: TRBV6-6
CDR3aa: CASSRTGDGYTF
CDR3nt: TGTGCCAGCAGTCGCACAGGGGACGGCTACACCTTC

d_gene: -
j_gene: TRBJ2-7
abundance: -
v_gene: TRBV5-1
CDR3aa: CASSLASRRGNSYEQYF
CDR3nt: TGCGCCAGCAGCTTGGCCAGTCGAAGGGGGAATTCCTACGAGCAGTACTTC

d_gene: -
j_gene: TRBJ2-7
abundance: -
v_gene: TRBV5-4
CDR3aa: CASSLDLASYEQYF
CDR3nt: TGTGCCAGCAGCTTGGATTTAGCGTCCTACGAGCAGTACTTC